What follows are 25 T cell receptor beta chains derived from one specimen sequenced in a study of CD8 T cells in ankylosing spondylitis. TCRdb called the 5' RACE reads again in MiXCR, with one record for every CDR3 protein. The table shows approximately 100,000 distinct CDR3 sequences, with about 7.7% occurring only once. The sequenced sample consisted of blood, either unsorted or a sorted T cell fraction (not recorded which). Every receptor here comes from a male donor with ankylosing spondylitis or in good health (not recorded which).

As to this clonotype: The germline gene is not matched at one end of the junction; a read error may be the cause. The chain combines TRBV6-6 with TRBJ2-1; 9 bases match TRBD2. There are 12 residues in the CDR3. Germline V gene data show CDR1 as MNHNY and CDR2 as SVGAGI (reference sequence). DNA of the CDR3: TGTGCCAGCAACCAAGGACTAGCGAACGTGGTCTTC. It encodes CASNQGLANVVF.

This chain uses TRBV27 with TRBJ2-7, with 14 bases matching TRBD2. J gave up 5 bases and V 5 bases, and 11 bases lay outside the gene matches. Germline CDR1 and CDR2: MNHEY and SMNVEV (reference sequence). The CDR3 spans 17 residues. CDR3: CASSPRTSGRPSDEQYF. The DNA of the CDR3 is TGTGCCAGCAGTCCTCGGACTAGCGGGAGGCCGAGCGACGAGCAGTACTTC.

This clonotype was seen many times. The chain links TRBV7-2 to TRBJ2-5; the D is unclear. Trimming stripped 2 bases from V and 1 base from J, with 5 bases between. CDR3 length: 13 residues. Germline V lookup: CDR1 SGHTA, CDR2 FQGNSA. The CDR3 DNA reads TGTGCCAGCAGCTTACGTATCCAAGAGACCCAGTACTTC. Amino acids: CASSLRIQETQYF. Together with reference TRBV7-2 and TRBJ2-5, the CDR3 gives the full variable domain: GAGVSQSPSNKVTEKGKDVELRCDPISGHTALYWYRQSLGQGLEFLIYFQGNSAPDKSGLPSDRFSAERTGGSVSTLTIQRTQQEDSAVYLCASSLRIQETQYFGPGTRLLVL.

This clonotype was seen at least ten times. The J gene is TRBJ1-5, the V gene TRBV14, with D uncertain. V lost 6 bases and J lost 2, with 38 bases in between. Germline V gene lookup returns CDR1 SGHDN and CDR2 FVKESK. The CDR3 is 23 amino acids. CDR3 bases: TGTGCCAGCAGACTCACCAACCTCCCTCGGACGCAGAGGGATGAGGTGGGCAATCAGCCCCAGCATTTT. Translated, it gives CASRLTNLPRTQRDEVGNQPQHF.

The chain carries TRBV6-2 or TRBV6-3 and TRBJ2-2, with TRBD1 identical over 7 bases. CDR3 length equals 13 residues. Per germline, CDR1 MNHEY and CDR2 SVGEGT. After removal of 6 bases from V and 7 bases from J, the junction contained 5 bases not matched to a gene. The CDR3 DNA reads TGTGCCAGCAGGACAGGGTCGGTCGGGGAGCTGTTTTTT. Protein product: CASRTGSVGELFF.

There are many counts of this clonotype. The chain has TRBV12-3 or TRBV12-4 and TRBJ1-5; 7 nucleotides match TRBD1. Trimming removed 1 base from V and 7 bases from J; junction bases left unmatched: 10. This CDR3 is 16 amino acids long. This CDR3 reads CASSLGGTEGQQPQHF. The CDR3 region has the DNA TGTGCCAGCAGTTTAGGCGGGACAGAAGGGCAACAGCCCCAGCATTTT.

There are many counts of this clonotype. The chain employs TRBV28 and TRBJ1-1; D unclear. This CDR3 is 14 amino acids long. The ends were cut back, 5 bases at V and 5 bases at J, with 15 bases in the middle. CDR1 is MDHEN and CDR2 is SYDVKM in the germline V gene. Written as DNA, the CDR3 is TGTGCCAGCAGTCCACTAAAACAAGTGACTGAAGCTTTCTTT. This encodes CASSPLKQVTEAFF.

This clonotype was observed at least ten times. J is TRBJ2-1 and V is TRBV10-3, with 8 bases matching TRBD2. J lost 6 bases, V lost 9 bases, and 4 bases had no gene match. This CDR3 comprises 12 residues. Germline CDR1 reads ENHRY; CDR2 reads SYGVKD. The CDR3 reads CAISTSANEQFF. Here the CDR3 DNA reads TGTGCCATTTCGACTAGCGCCAATGAGCAGTTCTTC.

This rearrangement joins TRBV19 to TRBJ2-2; D gene ambiguous. The CDR3 is made up of 13 amino acids. Germline V CDR1 and CDR2: LNHDA, SQIVND (reference sequence). The V end lost 6 bases, the J end lost 1 base, and 6 bases lay between the germline ends. The CDR3 sequence: CASRRLNTGELFF. DNA for the CDR3: TGTGCCAGTAGAAGGTTGAACACCGGGGAGCTGTTTTTT.

This clonotype has ten or more counts. The chain combines TRBV10-3 with TRBJ2-5; TRBD2 matches at 10 bases. CDR1 is ENHRY, CDR2 SYGVKD, per germline. Trimming removed 3 bases from V and 8 bases from J; junction bases left unmatched: 18. This CDR3 spans 18 amino acids. The CDR3 protein is CAISDGDSLAGGYKTQYF. The CDR3 region has the DNA TGTGCCATCAGTGATGGAGACTCCTTAGCGGGGGGTTACAAAACCCAGTACTTC.

The sample holds a few counts of this clonotype. The rearrangement joins TRBV7-2 to TRBJ2-4; D may correspond to TRBD1 or TRBD2 (5 bases each). Germline V gene lookup returns CDR1 SGHTA and CDR2 FQGNSA. Deletions cut 6 bases from V and 10 bases from J, with 19 bases between. This CDR3 has 14 amino acids. The DNA of the CDR3 is TGTGCCAGCAGGGACTCTAGGGGATCCCCTATTCAGTACTTC. Amino acid sequence: CASRDSRGSPIQYF. The full variable domain, in which reference TRBV7-2 and TRBJ2-4 provide the parts outside the CDR3, is GAGVSQSPSNKVTEKGKDVELRCDPISGHTALYWYRQSLGQGLEFLIYFQGNSAPDKSGLPSDRFSAERTGGSVSTLTIQRTQQEDSAVYLCASRDSRGSPIQYFGAGTRLSVL.

This chain links TRBV28 with TRBJ1-4; 7 nucleotides match TRBD1. The CDR3 contains 15 residues. Trimming removed 6 bases from V and 3 bases from J; junction bases left unmatched: 7. Germline V CDR1 and CDR2: MDHEN, SYDVKM. CDR3 protein: CASSQRGGPNEKLFF. The CDR3 bases are TGTGCCAGCAGCCAAAGAGGGGGCCCTAATGAAAAACTGTTTTTT.

This clonotype was observed many times. The chain uses TRBV29-1 and TRBJ2-1; 12 bases fit TRBD2. The length of the CDR3 is 14 residues. Per germline, CDR1 SQVTM and CDR2 ANQGSEA. V shed 7 bases and J 6 bases; nucleotides not matched to a gene: 7. The DNA of the CDR3 is TGCAGCGCGCTGCTAGCGGGGGGGGCCAATGAGCAGTTCTTC. Encoded protein: CSALLAGGANEQFF.

This clonotype was detected many times. The chain couples TRBV20-1 to TRBJ1-5; 7 bases fit TRBD1. CDR3 length equals 13 residues. Germline-derived CDR1 and CDR2 are DFQATT and SNEGSKA (reference sequence). The junction had 7 bases not matched to a gene; V was cut back by 5 bases and J by 6 bases. The CDR3 reads CSALQGVGQPQHF. The CDR3 region has the DNA TGCAGTGCTCTTCAGGGGGTTGGTCAGCCCCAGCATTTT.

This clonotype has a count of ten or more. The CDR3 DNA sequence: TGTGCCAGCAGCGTGAGACAGGGGGTATATCAGCCCCAGCATTTT. Translated: CASSVRQGVYQPQHF. The rearrangement links TRBV6-2 or TRBV6-3 to TRBJ1-5, with 9 positions matching TRBD1. J gave up 5 bases and V 6 bases, and 8 bases lay outside the gene matches. Looked up from germline, CDR1 is MNHEY and CDR2 is SVGEGT. The CDR3 runs to 15 residues.

On this clonotype: This clone may be a read error of a much larger clone one base away. The chain carries TRBV5-5 and TRBJ2-7, with D hard to call. Deletions cut 1 base from V and 5 bases from J, with 10 bases between. Looked up from germline, CDR1 is SGHKS and CDR2 is YYEKEE (reference sequence). The CDR3 runs 13 residues. CDR3 nucleotide sequence: TGTGCCAGCAGCTTGTCTGGGGTCCACGAGCAGTACTTC. It translates to CASSLSGVHEQYF.

Many counts were recorded for this clonotype. The chain uses TRBV2 and TRBJ2-3; D is uncertain. Trimming left V 6 bases short and J 0 bases short, with 4 bases between. This CDR3 has 12 amino acids. Germline-derived CDR1 and CDR2 are SNHLY and FYNNEI. CDR3 region: CASRRSTDTQYF. The CDR3 nucleotides read TGTGCCAGCAGGCGTAGCACAGATACGCAGTATTTT.

The chain combines TRBV27 with TRBJ2-2, with 7 nucleotides matching TRBD2. V was clipped by 2 bases and J by 7 bases; unmatched bases: 7. The CDR3 has 15 residues. Germline V CDR1 and CDR2: MNHEY, SMNVEV (reference sequence). The CDR3 nucleotides are TGTGCCAGCAGTTTAAGAGGGAGGGCCCACGGGGAGCTGTTTTTT. Protein: CASSLRGRAHGELFF.

The V gene is TRBV5-1, the J gene TRBJ2-7, with 10 bases identical to TRBD1. The CDR3 totals 16 residues. Germline CDR1 is SGHRS and CDR2 is YFSETQ. Trimming took 2 bases from V and 4 from J; bases not matched to a gene: 9. The CDR3 sequence is CASSFSPGTGEYEQYF. Here the CDR3 DNA reads TGCGCCAGCAGCTTTTCTCCCGGGACAGGGGAATACGAGCAGTACTTC. The full variable domain, in which reference TRBV5-1 and TRBJ2-7 provide the parts outside the CDR3, is KAGVTQTPRYLIKTRGQQVTLSCSPISGHRSVSWYQQTPGQGLQFLFEYFSETQRNKGNFPGRFSGRQFSNSRSEMNVSTLELGDSALYLCASSFSPGTGEYEQYFGPGTRLTVT.

The chain links TRBV7-8 to TRBJ2-7, with D possibly being TRBD1 (6 bases). V was clipped by 6 bases and J by 3 bases, with 27 bases between them. Germline lookup yields CDR1 SGHVS and CDR2 FQNEAQ. CDR3 length equals 18 residues. Here the CDR3 DNA reads TGTGCCAGCAGAAACGAACGTGGGGGCCGTAAGTTTTTCTACGAGCAGTACTTC. Encoded protein: CASRNERGGRKFFYEQYF.

This clonotype was counted ten times or more. The gene calls are TRBV7-9 and TRBJ1-6; D gene ambiguous. CDR3 length: 12 amino acids. Germline CDR1 SEHNR, CDR2 FQNEAQ (reference sequence). V was trimmed by 3 bases and J by 7 bases, leaving 4 bases between them. Here the CDR3 reads CASSFDNSPLHF. CDR3 nucleotide sequence: TGTGCCAGCAGCTTCGACAATTCACCCCTCCACTTT.

This clonotype was recorded many times. The chain recombines TRBV12-3 or TRBV12-4 with TRBJ2-1; D is uncertain. The CDR3 is made up of 15 amino acids. V was trimmed by 6 bases and J by 0 bases, leaving 12 bases between them. The CDR3 nucleotides are TGTGCCAGCAGCCATGGGGTTGGCTCCTACAATGAGCAGTTCTTC. Translated, it gives CASSHGVGSYNEQFF.

This clonotype was observed many times. This chain joins TRBV2 and TRBJ2-2; TRBD2 matches 10 bases. CDR1 is SNHLY and CDR2 is FYNNEI in the germline V gene. The CDR3 has 13 amino acids. With 7 bases clipped from V and 4 bases from J, the junction kept 0 bases outside the gene matches. In DNA form, the CDR3 reads TGTGCCAGCACTAGCGGGGGCACCGGGGAGCTGTTTTTT. This gives the protein CASTSGGTGELFF.

At least ten counts were recorded for this clonotype. V gene TRBV6-2 or TRBV6-3 combines with J gene TRBJ2-2; no firm D call. The CDR3 runs 14 residues. CDR1 and CDR2 from the germline V gene are MNHEY and SVGEGT. Trimming took 4 bases from V and 7 from J, leaving 13 bases between them. Written as DNA, the CDR3 is TGTGCCAGCAGTTCAAGGTTGAGACGCGGGGAGCTGTTTTTT. It yields the protein CASSSRLRRGELFF.

This clonotype was seen at least ten times. CDR3 residues: CASSFLGGTYEQYF. For the CDR3, the DNA is TGCGCCAGCAGCTTCTTGGGGGGGACCTACGAGCAGTACTTC. J is TRBJ2-7 and V is TRBV5-1, with 7 bases matching TRBD2. Per the germline V gene, CDR1 is SGHRS and CDR2 is YFSETQ. The CDR3 loop spans 14 amino acids. V shed 2 bases and J 2 bases; nucleotides not matched to a gene: 4.